The present T cell receptor (beta chain) was sequenced within a study of control samples from healthy donors and cancer patients. Clones were sequenced by immunoSEQ multiplex PCR, and TCRdb holds only the in-frame ones, with some missing. The table lists 85,000 to 100,000 clones, roughly four fifths of them singletons, with approximately 2% in the top ten. CDR1 is MNHEY and CDR2 is SMNVEV in the germline V gene (reference sequence). V lost 5 bases, J lost 12 bases, and 13 bases stayed unmatched. This CDR3 has 16 amino acids. The origin of this receptor is a man in his fifties or sixties in good health. Sequenced material: blood. The chain is built from TRBV27 and TRBJ2-6, with 10 positions matching TRBD1. This CDR3 reads CASSPNPGQGLAVLTF. The CDR3 nucleotides read TGTGCCAGCAGTCCCAACCCGGGACAGGGGTTGGCCGTCCTGACTTTC.